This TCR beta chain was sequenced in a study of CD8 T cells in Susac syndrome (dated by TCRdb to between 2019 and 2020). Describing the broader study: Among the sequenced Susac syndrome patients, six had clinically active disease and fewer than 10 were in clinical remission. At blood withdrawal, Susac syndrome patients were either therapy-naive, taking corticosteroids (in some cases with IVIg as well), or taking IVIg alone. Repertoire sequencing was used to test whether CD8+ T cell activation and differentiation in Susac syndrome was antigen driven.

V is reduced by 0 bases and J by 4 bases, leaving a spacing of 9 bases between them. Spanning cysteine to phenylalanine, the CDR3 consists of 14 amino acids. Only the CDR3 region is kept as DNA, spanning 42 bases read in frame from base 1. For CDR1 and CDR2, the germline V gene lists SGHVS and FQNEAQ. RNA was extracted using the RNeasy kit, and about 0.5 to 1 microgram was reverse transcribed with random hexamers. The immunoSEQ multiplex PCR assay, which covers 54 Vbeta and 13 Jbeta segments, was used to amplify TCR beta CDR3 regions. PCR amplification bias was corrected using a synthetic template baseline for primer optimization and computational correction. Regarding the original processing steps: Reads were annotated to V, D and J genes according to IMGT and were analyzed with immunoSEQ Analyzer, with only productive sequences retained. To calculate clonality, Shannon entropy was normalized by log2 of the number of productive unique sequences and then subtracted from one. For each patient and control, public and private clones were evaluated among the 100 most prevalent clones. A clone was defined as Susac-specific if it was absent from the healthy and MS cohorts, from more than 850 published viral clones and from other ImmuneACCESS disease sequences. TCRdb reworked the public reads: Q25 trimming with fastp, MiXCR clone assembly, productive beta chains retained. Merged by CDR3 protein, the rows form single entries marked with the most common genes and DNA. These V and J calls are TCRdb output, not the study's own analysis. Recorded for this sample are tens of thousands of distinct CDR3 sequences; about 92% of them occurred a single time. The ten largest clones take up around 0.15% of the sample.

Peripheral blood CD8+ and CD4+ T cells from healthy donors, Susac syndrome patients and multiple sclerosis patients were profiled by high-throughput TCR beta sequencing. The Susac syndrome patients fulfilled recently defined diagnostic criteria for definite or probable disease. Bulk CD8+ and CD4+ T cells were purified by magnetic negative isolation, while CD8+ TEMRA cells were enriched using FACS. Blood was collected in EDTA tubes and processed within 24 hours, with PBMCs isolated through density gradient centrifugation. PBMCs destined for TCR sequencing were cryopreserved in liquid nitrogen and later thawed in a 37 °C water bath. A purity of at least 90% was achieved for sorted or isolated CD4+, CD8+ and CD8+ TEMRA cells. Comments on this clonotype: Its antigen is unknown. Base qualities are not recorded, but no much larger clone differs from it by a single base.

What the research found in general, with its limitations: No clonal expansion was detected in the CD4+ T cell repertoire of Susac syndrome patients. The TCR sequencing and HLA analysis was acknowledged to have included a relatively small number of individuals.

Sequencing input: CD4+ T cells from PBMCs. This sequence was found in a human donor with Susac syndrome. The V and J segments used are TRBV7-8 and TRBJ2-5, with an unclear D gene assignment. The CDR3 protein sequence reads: CASSLAWGRETQYF. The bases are TGTGCCAGCAGCTTAGCTTGGGGAAGAGAGACCCAGTACTTC.